This T cell receptor beta chain was recorded in a study of T cell responses to AZD1222 COVID-19 vaccine. With regard to this clone: Its antigen is as yet unknown.

Produced via immunoSEQ multiplex PCR; TCRdb's table is partial and in-frame only. The sample records roughly 100,000 clones, around 91% being singletons. Study-wide results and limits: When two AZD1222 doses had been given, Spike-specific TCR breadth and depth rose. Baseline serology detected seropositivity in only six AZD1222 recipients. The span of vaccine-associated CD4 TCRs extended across spike, with dominance at 160-218 and 743-854.

Second-dose recipients at about 4 or about 12 weeks were treated as one pooled group. Unmatched junction bases numbered 8, after V lost 4 bases and J lost 7 bases. CDR3 size: 16 residues. Germline CDR1 is MNHEY and CDR2 is SVGAGI. This specimen consisted of peripheral blood, obtained 28 days after the second AZD1222 dose. This TCR was recovered from an adult who received the AZD1222 COVID-19 vaccine. V and J are TRBV6-5 and TRBJ2-1, with TRBD1 identical over 12 bases. The CDR3 coding sequence is TGTGCCAGCAGTTTGACCGGGACAGGGGGCACAAATGAGCAGTTCTTC. Protein sequence: CASSLTGTGGTNEQFF.